What follows are 12 T cell receptor beta chains derived from one specimen sequenced in a study of vaccination effects on CD4 cells after COVID-19. Pools of viral peptides were used by the ViraFEST assay to expand antigen-specific CD4+ T cells ahead of sequencing. Cells that had been cultured for ten to eleven days were the source of isolated CD4+ T cells. This person caught SARS-CoV-2 sometime from March to December 2020, and PCR testing confirmed the infection. Each person got two doses of an mRNA SARS-CoV-2 vaccine, BNT162b2 or mRNA-1273. Clones were sequenced by immunoSEQ multiplex PCR, and TCRdb holds only the in-frame ones, with some missing. Altogether 14,000 or so clones are present, around 82% being singletons, with the ten largest covering around a sixth. These TCRs are of unknown antigen specificity. The material sequenced was CD4+ T cells from PBMCs cultured with SARS-CoV-2 spike peptides, taken after COVID-19 vaccination. Receptors originate from a human donor who had a prior SARS-CoV-2 infection.

The chain carries TRBV6-2 or TRBV6-3 and TRBJ2-5; a weak D match, TRBD2 (5 bases). CDR3 length: 13 amino acids. Trimming removed 2 bases at V and 3 bases at J, with 7 bases between. Germline loops: CDR1 MNHEY, CDR2 SVGEGT. In DNA, the CDR3 is TGTGCCAGCAGTTACCCCGGGAAAGAGACCCAGTACTTC. The encoded protein is CASSYPGKETQYF.

The gene calls are TRBV6-5 and TRBJ2-7; D not certain. The V gene lost 0 bases and the J gene lost 3 bases, with 9 bases spanning the gap. In germline, CDR1 is MNHEY, CDR2 SVGAGI. The CDR3 runs to 14 residues. The CDR3 DNA follows: TGTGCCAGCAGTTACTCGAACTCCAACTACGAGCAGTACTTC. Protein: CASSYSNSNYEQYF.

V and J are TRBV5-4 and TRBJ2-7; no firm D call. V lost 4 bases and J lost 2, with 13 bases in between. The CDR3 consists of 14 residues. In germline, CDR1 is SGHNT, CDR2 YYREEE (reference sequence). The CDR3: CASSESGLPYEQYF. The DNA for the CDR3 is TGTGCCAGCAGCGAAAGTGGCTTACCCTACGAGCAGTACTTC.

This clone was found a few times. The rearrangement uses TRBV6-5 and TRBJ2-1; D unclear. Between the trimmed V and J ends, which lost 0 bases and 11 bases, there was a span of 17 bases. The CDR3 covers 15 residues. Germline V CDR1 and CDR2: MNHEY, SVGAGI. The CDR3 is CASSYSINTFGKQFF. DNA of the CDR3: TGTGCCAGCAGTTACTCGATTAACACGTTCGGCAAGCAGTTCTTC.

This chain joins TRBV19 and TRBJ2-1; a possible D gene is TRBD1 (6 bases). Trimming removed 1 base from V and 0 bases from J, with 7 bases in between. Germline CDR1 is LNHDA and CDR2 is SQIVND (reference sequence). The CDR3 extends over 15 amino acids. The CDR3 loop reads CASSIGGGSYNEQFF. The CDR3 DNA reads as TGTGCCAGTAGTATAGGAGGGGGCTCCTACAATGAGCAGTTCTTC.

The chain joins TRBV30 to TRBJ1-3; tentatively, D is TRBD1 (5 bases). Trimming pared 3 bases from V and 2 bases from J, leaving 17 bases between. Germline V lookup: CDR1 GTSNPN, CDR2 SVGIG (reference sequence). This CDR3 is 16 amino acids long. This CDR3 reads CAWSLSGTLTGNTIYF. The CDR3 DNA follows: TGTGCCTGGAGCCTTTCGGGGACCCTAACTGGAAACACCATATATTTT.

J is TRBJ1-5 and V is TRBV2; D is perhaps TRBD1 (5 bases). This CDR3 is built from 14 residues. The germline V gene has CDR1 SNHLY and CDR2 FYNNEI. V shed 6 bases and J shed 4 bases, with 13 bases lying between them. Here the CDR3 reads CASSGDGGNQPQHF. The CDR3, as DNA: TGTGCCAGCAGCGGGGACGGGGGAAATCAGCCCCAGCATTTT.

The DNA of the CDR3 is TGTGCCAGCAAACAGCGGGAGGGAAACATTCAGTACTTC. Translating gives CASKQREGNIQYF. The rearrangement uses TRBV12-3 or TRBV12-4 and TRBJ2-4, with 10 bases matching TRBD2. Trimming removed 7 bases from V and 6 bases from J; junction bases left unmatched: 3. The CDR3 spans 13 residues.

The chain is built from TRBV12-3 or TRBV12-4 and TRBJ1-2; no reliable D call. The ends were cut back, 3 bases at V and 7 bases at J, with 9 bases in the middle. The CDR3 is 12 amino acids. This chain's CDR3 is CASSLTTSGYTF. Written as DNA, the CDR3 is TGTGCCAGCAGTTTGACGACTAGTGGCTACACCTTC.

The V and J genes are TRBV5-1 and TRBJ2-6; D gene uncertain. The CDR3 runs to 14 residues. Looked up from germline, CDR1 is SGHRS and CDR2 is YFSETQ. The ends were cut back, 0 bases at V and 2 bases at J, with 3 bases in the middle. The CDR3: CASSLGAGANVLTF. CDR3 in DNA: TGCGCCAGCAGCTTGGGGGCTGGGGCCAACGTCCTGACTTTC.

In this sample, this clone turned up once. The J gene is TRBJ1-5, the V gene TRBV18, with 9 bases lining up with TRBD1. This CDR3 contains 14 residues. Germline CDR1 KGHSH, CDR2 LQKENI. V dropped 4 bases and J dropped 6; count of bases not matched to a gene: 4. CDR3 amino acids: CASSRGTGFQPQHF. In DNA, the CDR3 is TGTGCCAGCTCACGCGGGACAGGGTTTCAGCCCCAGCATTTT.

The rearrangement links TRBV3-1 (or the pseudogene TRBV3-2) to TRBJ2-1, with 10 bases fitting TRBD2. The CDR3 is 15 amino acids. Trimming removed 4 bases from V and 4 bases from J; junction bases left unmatched: 4. CDR1 is LGHDT and CDR2 is YNNKEL in the germline V gene (reference sequence). This chain's CDR3 is CASSLTSGVYNEQFF. The CDR3 DNA sequence: TGTGCCAGCAGCCTCACTAGCGGGGTATACAATGAGCAGTTCTTC.